This TCR beta chain came from a study of T cells in localized non-small cell lung cancer. The CDR3 sequence is 18 residues long. Germline values: CDR1 SGHNT, CDR2 YENEEA. With 5 bases clipped from V and 0 bases from J, the junction kept 13 bases outside the gene matches. Produced via immunoSEQ multiplex PCR; TCRdb's table is partial and in-frame only. The data show about 3,200 clones, approximately 23% seen once. Regarding the study as a whole: Longer overall survival accompanied higher blood T cell density. A median approximately 53 of the top 100 tumor clones appeared in adjacent lung. There was higher T cell clonality in uninvolved adjacent lung than in tumor, and it was highest there.

On this clone: Its cognate antigen is unknown.

The source of this sequence is a man aged 35-69 years with stage III squamous cell lung carcinoma. The sequences come from normal lung tissue next to the tumor, collected before any cancer treatment. The chain employs TRBV11-3 and TRBJ1-5, with 7 bases identical to TRBD1. The CDR3 region has the DNA TGTGCCAGCAGCCCGTCACCCCAGGGGGGAACTAGCAATCAGCCCCAGCATTTT. Translation gives CASSPSPQGGTSNQPQHF.